The rows below give T cell receptor beta chains drawn from one sample of a study of a mutant IDH1 vaccine in newly diagnosed glioma. The table came from immunoSEQ multiplex PCR; TCRdb's copy has only in-frame clones and leaves some out. The sample lists about 32,000 clones; about 73% were seen once. No antigen is known for these receptors. The input for sequencing was PBMCs, taken from a glioma patient whose treatment included an IDH1 peptide vaccine. These receptors all stem from a man aged 25-45 years with glioma. Both conserved end residues are part of each CDR3. A D gene is named only where the DNA matches it firmly. Not every row has a clone size; where given, it reads once, few, many or a size class.

cdr3_aa | cdr3_nt | d_call | j_call | clone_size | v_call
CAWSVVVDTEAFF | TGTGCCTGGAGTGTAGTGGTAGACACTGAAGCTTTCTTT | - | TRBJ1-1 | - | TRBV30
CACPRETNEKLFF | TGTGCCTGCCCCAGGGAGACTAATGAAAAACTGTTTTTT | - | TRBJ1-4 | few | TRBV30
CASSLQGAGGIYNEQFF | TGCGCCAGCAGCTTACAGGGGGCGGGTGGTATCTACAATGAGCAGTTCTTC | TRBD1 | TRBJ2-1 | - | TRBV5-1
CASSGDQGSGNTIYF | TGTGCCAGTAGTGGGGACCAGGGATCCGGAAACACCATATATTTT | - | TRBJ1-3 | - | TRBV19
CAWSLGLSEAFF | TGTGCCTGGAGCCTAGGTCTTTCCGAAGCTTTCTTT | - | TRBJ1-1 | - | TRBV30
CASSHDGQGPTTKGYTF | TGTGCCAGCAGCCATGACGGACAGGGACCCACCACTAAGGGCTACACCTTC | TRBD1 | TRBJ1-2 | - | TRBV7-9
CASSTGTGGGNEQFF | TGTGCCAGCAGTACTGGGACGGGGGGCGGGAATGAGCAGTTCTTC | - | TRBJ2-1 | - | TRBV6-1
CASSLSSGAGYFYEQYF | TGTGCCAGCAGCTTGTCGTCGGGGGCAGGGTATTTCTACGAGCAGTACTTC | - | TRBJ2-7 | - | TRBV7-9
CASSSSRRADYNEQFF | TGTGCCAGCAGCTCTAGTCGGCGGGCTGACTACAATGAGCAGTTCTTC | - | TRBJ2-1 | - | TRBV7-9
CASTTDYRYNEQFF | TGTGCCAGCACCACGGACTACCGCTACAATGAGCAGTTCTTC | - | TRBJ2-1 | - | TRBV27
CASSPYPGQGVGYTF | TGTGCCAGCAGCCCATACCCTGGACAGGGGGTTGGCTACACCTTC | TRBD1 | TRBJ1-2 | - | TRBV7-3
CASSLLASGGLFF | TGTGCCAGCAGTTTACTAGCAAGCGGTGGGCTGTTTTTT | - | TRBJ2-2 | - | TRBV28
CASSSGTGGSETQYF | TGTGCCAGCAGCTCCGGGACAGGGGGTTCAGAGACCCAGTACTTC | TRBD1 | TRBJ2-5 | - | TRBV9
CASSLGLDDSNQPQHF | TGTGCCAGCAGCTTGGGGTTGGACGATAGCAATCAGCCCCAGCATTTT | - | TRBJ1-5 | - | TRBV7-7
CAWSVRATLNQPQHF | TGTGCCTGGAGTGTTCGGGCCACCCTTAATCAGCCCCAGCATTTT | - | TRBJ1-5 | - | TRBV30
CAWGGRASGGSYNEQFF | TGTGCCTGGGGGGGGAGGGCTAGCGGAGGCTCCTACAATGAGCAGTTCTTC | TRBD2 | TRBJ2-1 | - | TRBV30
CASDRVGTEAFF | TGTGCCAGTGACAGGGTAGGGACTGAAGCTTTCTTT | TRBD1 | TRBJ1-1 | - | TRBV6-1
CASSIEPQETQYF | TGTGCCAGTAGTATAGAACCCCAAGAGACCCAGTACTTC | - | TRBJ2-5 | - | TRBV19
CASSLQGNYEQYF | TGCGCCAGCAGCTTGCAGGGGAACTACGAGCAGTACTTC | - | TRBJ2-7 | - | TRBV5-1
CASSIGSANTEAFF | TGTGCCAGTAGTATAGGGAGCGCGAACACTGAAGCTTTCTTT | - | TRBJ1-1 | - | TRBV19
CATSRDLDINYEQYF | TGTGCCACCAGCAGAGATCTAGACATTAATTACGAGCAGTACTTC | - | TRBJ2-7 | few | TRBV15
CASSLERGQETQYF | TGTGCCAGCAGCTTGGAACGGGGGCAAGAGACCCAGTACTTC | - | TRBJ2-5 | once | TRBV7-9
CASSGEGQPQHF | TGTGCCAGCAGTGGGGAGGGTCAGCCCCAGCATTTT | - | TRBJ1-5 | - | TRBV6-1
CASSPEVTGGAGANVLTF | TGTGCCAGCAGCCCTGAGGTGACAGGGGGCGCTGGGGCCAACGTCCTGACTTTC | - | TRBJ2-6 | - | TRBV21-1
CASSLAPAFSYEQYF | TGTGCCAGCAGCTTGGCCCCAGCTTTTTCCTACGAGCAGTACTTC | - | TRBJ2-7 | - | TRBV5-4
CASSYTRETKNIQYF | TGTGCCAGCAGTTACACAAGGGAGACCAAAAACATTCAGTACTTC | - | TRBJ2-4 | - | TRBV6-5
CASTGDPGTGSYGYTF | TGTGCCAGTACAGGGGATCCCGGGACAGGATCGTATGGCTACACCTTC | TRBD1 | TRBJ1-2 | - | TRBV19
CASSPQGATEAFF | TGTGCCAGCTCACCTCAAGGTGCCACTGAAGCTTTCTTT | - | TRBJ1-1 | - | TRBV18
CASSQTSGSADTQYF | TGTGCCAGCAGCCAGACTAGCGGGAGTGCAGATACGCAGTATTTT | TRBD2 | TRBJ2-3 | - | TRBV14
CASNRDFSTGELFF | TGTGCCTCAAACCGGGACTTCTCGACCGGGGAGCTGTTTTTT | - | TRBJ2-2 | once | TRBV30
CASSDVRGGRAEAFF | TGTGCCAGTAGTGACGTTAGGGGCGGTCGGGCTGAAGCTTTCTTT | - | TRBJ1-1 | - | TRBV19
CASSSLQAGVYNEQFF | TGTGCCAGTAGTTCCTTACAAGCGGGAGTCTACAATGAGCAGTTCTTC | TRBD2 | TRBJ2-1 | - | TRBV19
CASSLGFSRGGYTF | TGTGCCAGCAGCTTAGGATTCTCTCGAGGTGGCTACACCTTC | - | TRBJ1-2 | - | TRBV11-2